This entry lists 27 T cell receptor beta chains sequenced from one sample in a study of neurological immune-mediated disorders. TCRdb ran MiXCR on the 5' RACE reads and lists one entry per CDR3 protein. This sample has 25,000 to 35,000 distinct CDR3 sequences, with 1.5% found just once. Sample: PBMCs. Source of these receptors: a woman in her 30s with multiple sclerosis.

In this sample, this clonotype turned up many times. The chain recombines TRBV20-1 with TRBJ2-3; D is unresolved. Germline loops: CDR1 DFQATT, CDR2 SNEGSKA (reference sequence). The CDR3 is 13 residues long. Trimming removed 2 bases at V and 6 bases at J, with 12 bases between. This CDR3 is CSARRGAQDTQYF. In DNA form, the CDR3 reads TGCAGTGCTAGAAGAGGTGCACAGGATACGCAGTATTTT.

This clonotype was seen at least ten times. The chain carries TRBV5-1 and TRBJ2-1, with D possibly matching TRBD2 (6 bases). CDR1 and CDR2 (germline): SGHRS, YFSETQ. V gave up 7 bases and J gave up 1 base, with 12 bases separating them. The CDR3 is 14 amino acids. CDR3 residues: CASGKEGSYNEQFF. In DNA, the CDR3 is TGCGCCAGCGGAAAGGAGGGTTCCTACAATGAGCAGTTCTTC.

In its sample, this clonotype was seen many times. V gene TRBV5-1 combines with J gene TRBJ2-1; perhaps TRBD1 as D (6 bases). The CDR3 contains 14 residues. Per the germline V gene, CDR1 is SGHRS and CDR2 is YFSETQ. The germline V and J ends were trimmed by 0 bases and 9 bases, with 13 bases remaining between them. CDR3 protein: CASSLATGLVEQFF. Written as DNA, the CDR3 is TGCGCCAGCAGCTTGGCGACAGGCTTAGTTGAGCAGTTCTTC.

This clonotype was seen ten or more times. This chain uses TRBV5-1 with TRBJ1-1; D possibly corresponds to TRBD1 (6 bases). The length of the CDR3 is 13 residues. Trimming stripped 5 bases from V and 1 base from J, with 9 bases between. The germline V gene encodes CDR1 SGHRS and CDR2 YFSETQ. CDR3 sequence reads: CASRQTGNTEAFF. The CDR3 DNA is TGCGCCAGCAGACAGACAGGGAACACTGAAGCTTTCTTT. Variable domain in full (rest from reference TRBV5-1 and TRBJ1-1): KAGVTQTPRYLIKTRGQQVTLSCSPISGHRSVSWYQQTPGQGLQFLFEYFSETQRNKGNFPGRFSGRQFSNSRSEMNVSTLELGDSALYLCASRQTGNTEAFFGQGTRLTVV.

This clonotype was seen many times. The V call is TRBV20-1, the J call TRBJ1-5; a weak D match, TRBD1 (6 bases). The length of the CDR3 is 14 residues. Looked up from germline, CDR1 is DFQATT and CDR2 is SNEGSKA (reference sequence). The V and J ends lost 1 base and 7 bases respectively, with 14 bases between them. DNA for the CDR3: TGCAGTGCTAGAGGTCAGGGGAGCGGCCAGCCCCAGCATTTT. This sequence encodes CSARGQGSGQPQHF.

There are many counts of this clonotype. The V call is TRBV20-1, the J call TRBJ2-3, with 9 bases identical to TRBD1. CDR3 length: 17 amino acids. CDR1 is DFQATT, CDR2 SNEGSKA, per germline (reference sequence). With V trimmed by 2 bases and J by 0 bases, 9 bases remained unmatched. CDR3 amino acids: CSARFSTGGGSTDTQYF. In nucleotides, the CDR3 is TGCAGTGCTAGATTCTCGACAGGGGGAGGAAGCACAGATACGCAGTATTTT.

This clonotype was recorded many times. The chain joins TRBV12-3 or TRBV12-4 to TRBJ1-5, with unresolved D. CDR3 size: 15 residues. V was trimmed by 3 bases and J by 0 bases, leaving 9 bases between them. This chain's CDR3 is CASSFTSDSNQPQHF. The DNA for the CDR3 is TGTGCCAGCAGTTTCACCTCAGATAGCAATCAGCCCCAGCATTTT.

This clonotype occurred many times. J is TRBJ1-3 and V is TRBV28, with D uncertain. The germline CDR1 and CDR2 sequences are MDHEN and SYDVKM. This CDR3 spans 11 amino acids. Trimming stripped 8 bases from V and 4 bases from J, with 6 bases between. This CDR3 is CASPKGNTIYF. In DNA, the CDR3 is TGTGCCAGCCCCAAGGGAAACACCATATATTTT.

This clonotype was seen at least ten times. Since a much larger clone is just one base distant, this may be a read error. The V gene is TRBV24-1, the J gene TRBJ2-3; D unresolved. The CDR3 extends over 11 amino acids. Germline V gene lookup returns CDR1 KGHDR and CDR2 SFDVKD. CDR3 DNA: TGTGCCACCAGTGTCGTGGATACGAAGTATTTT. Translation: CATSVVDTKYF.

This clonotype was seen repeatedly, ten times or more. The rearrangement links TRBV6-5 to TRBJ1-2; maybe TRBD1 (6 bases). In germline, CDR1 is MNHEY, CDR2 SVGAGI. This CDR3 region has 13 residues. V shed 3 bases and J shed 3 bases, with 8 bases lying between them. The CDR3 region is CASSYEGDYGYTF. The CDR3 DNA follows: TGTGCCAGCAGTTATGAGGGGGACTATGGCTACACCTTC.

This clonotype was seen ten or more times. The J gene is TRBJ2-5, the V gene TRBV6-6; 9 nucleotides agree with TRBD1. Germline values: CDR1 MNHNY, CDR2 SVGAGI (reference sequence). This CDR3 has 15 residues. Trimming removed 6 bases from V and 6 bases from J; junction bases left unmatched: 11. CDR3 sequence: CASRGGQGIGKTQYF. The CDR3 DNA follows: TGTGCCAGCAGGGGGGGACAGGGAATTGGAAAGACCCAGTACTTC.

The table lists this clonotype with many counts. The rearrangement links TRBV5-5 to TRBJ2-5; the D gene is possibly TRBD2 (5 bases). Trimming left V 4 bases short and J 2 bases short, with 12 bases between. The CDR3 is 14 residues long. Germline V lookup: CDR1 SGHKS, CDR2 YYEKEE (reference sequence). CDR3 coding DNA: TGTGCCAGCAGCCCGGAGGACGGTCAAGAGACCCAGTACTTC. The encoded protein is CASSPEDGQETQYF.

The table lists this clonotype with many counts. The rearrangement links TRBV7-2 to TRBJ2-5; TRBD1 aligns across 8 bases. The CDR3 spans 15 residues. V was pared by 4 bases and J by 4 bases, with 8 bases of the junction left unmatched. Germline CDR1 SGHTA, CDR2 FQGNSA. In nucleotides, the CDR3 is TGTGCCAGCAGCTACGACAGGGGAATATCAGAGACCCAGTACTTC. Translation: CASSYDRGISETQYF. The full variable domain, rest sourced from reference TRBV7-2 and TRBJ2-5, is GAGVSQSPSNKVTEKGKDVELRCDPISGHTALYWYRQSLGQGLEFLIYFQGNSAPDKSGLPSDRFSAERTGGSVSTLTIQRTQQEDSAVYLCASSYDRGISETQYFGPGTRLLVL.

This clonotype showed up many times. This chain uses TRBV7-9 with TRBJ2-1, with D hard to call. The germline CDR1 and CDR2 sequences are SEHNR and FQNEAQ (reference sequence). The V end was cut by 5 bases, the J end by 6 bases, with 17 bases between. The CDR3 loop spans 15 amino acids. CDR3: CASSPPPRLGNEQFF. Here the CDR3 DNA reads TGTGCCAGCAGCCCTCCGCCTAGATTGGGCAATGAGCAGTTCTTC.

This clonotype came up many times. The chain links TRBV20-1 to TRBJ2-5; TRBD2 might be the D (6 bases). In germline, CDR1 is DFQATT, CDR2 SNEGSKA (reference sequence). CDR3 length: 14 residues. V was clipped by 3 bases and J by 5 bases, with 16 bases between them. For the CDR3, the DNA is TGCAGTGCTAGCCCCTCCGGAGGGCGGGAGACCCAGTACTTC. It is translated as CSASPSGGRETQYF.

This clonotype showed up many times. The CDR3 DNA follows: TGTGCCAGCAGCTCGGGATTTGGAAACACCATATATTTT. Its translation is CASSSGFGNTIYF. V usage is TRBV7-7 and J usage is TRBJ1-3; no clear D gene. V was clipped by 4 bases and J by 3 bases, with 7 bases between them. The length of the CDR3 is 13 residues. The germline V gene has CDR1 SSHAT and CDR2 FNYEAQ (reference sequence).

This clonotype showed up many times. The gene calls are TRBV20-1 and TRBJ2-7; either TRBD1 or TRBD2 may fit D (5 bases each). Germline loops: CDR1 DFQATT, CDR2 SNEGSKA (reference sequence). The V gene lost 8 bases and the J gene lost 1 base, with 9 bases spanning the gap. This CDR3 spans 11 amino acids. CDR3 coding DNA: TGCAGTACGGGGCCTTCCTACGAGCAGTACTTC. Translating it yields CSTGPSYEQYF.

This clonotype was observed at least ten times. V gene TRBV5-1 combines with J gene TRBJ1-4; no definite D call. The V end was cut by 1 base, the J end by 4 bases, with 8 bases between. Looked up from germline, CDR1 is SGHRS and CDR2 is YFSETQ. The CDR3 is 14 residues long. Here the CDR3 reads CASSLRRSNEKLFF. The CDR3 DNA is TGCGCCAGCAGCTTGAGGAGGAGTAATGAAAAACTGTTTTTT.

This clonotype occurred many times. The V gene is TRBV7-2, the J gene TRBJ2-2, with D perhaps matching TRBD2 (5 bases). In germline, CDR1 is SGHTA, CDR2 FQGNSA. The ends were cut back, 5 bases at V and 9 bases at J, with 7 bases in the middle. The CDR3 spans 11 residues. The CDR3 loop reads CASSEGRELFF. For the CDR3, the DNA is TGTGCCAGCAGCGAGGGCAGGGAGCTGTTTTTT.

Many counts were recorded for this clonotype. The chain is built from TRBV6-1 and TRBJ2-1, with 12 bases lining up with TRBD1. The CDR3 runs 16 residues. The V segment lost 6 bases and the J segment 2 bases; nucleotides outside the gene matches: 5. Germline CDR1 and CDR2: MNHNS and SASEGT. The CDR3 protein is CASSVGTGGTYNEQFF. CDR3 DNA: TGTGCCAGCAGCGTCGGGACAGGGGGCACCTACAATGAGCAGTTCTTC.

This clonotype was recorded at least ten times. The V call is TRBV5-1, the J call TRBJ2-7; 8 bases agree with TRBD1. Germline CDR1 SGHRS, CDR2 YFSETQ. With 5 bases clipped from V and 4 bases from J, the junction kept 8 bases outside the gene matches. The CDR3 runs to 14 residues. The DNA for the CDR3 is TGCGCCAGCAGACCGACAGGGGACGTATACGAGCAGTACTTC. Its protein product is CASRPTGDVYEQYF.

The sample holds many counts of this clonotype. The rearrangement uses TRBV6-5 and TRBJ2-2; 10 bases match TRBD1. The CDR3 loop spans 15 amino acids. CDR1 and CDR2 (germline): MNHEY, SVGAGI. Trimming cost V 6 bases and J 5 bases; bases outside gene matches: 6. CDR3 DNA: TGTGCCAGCAGCCGCGACAGGGGGCGGACCGGGGAGCTGTTTTTT. Its protein is CASSRDRGRTGELFF.

This clonotype came up many times. The genes are TRBV20-1 and TRBJ2-1; the D is unclear. Germline CDR1 is DFQATT and CDR2 is SNEGSKA (reference sequence). The CDR3 spans 15 residues. V lost 1 base, J lost 3 bases, and 13 bases lay in between. The CDR3 sequence: CSARVGPYGYNEQFF. The DNA for the CDR3 is TGCAGTGCTAGAGTAGGCCCATACGGCTACAATGAGCAGTTCTTC.

The rearrangement joins TRBV12-3 or TRBV12-4 to TRBJ2-2; the D is unclear. This CDR3 has 15 residues. V dropped 6 bases and J dropped 0 bases, with 11 bases sitting between them. The CDR3, as DNA: TGTGCCAGCAGCCCCGGACCGTCGAACACCGGGGAGCTGTTTTTT. It encodes CASSPGPSNTGELFF.

This clonotype was counted at least ten times. The chain uses TRBV5-1 and TRBJ2-2, with D possibly matching TRBD1 (6 bases). CDR1 SGHRS and CDR2 YFSETQ come from the germline V gene. Trimming left V 1 base short and J 2 bases short, with 12 bases between. The CDR3 is made up of 16 amino acids. As DNA, the CDR3 is TGCGCCAGCAGCTTGAGCTTAGGGGGAAACACCGGGGAGCTGTTTTTT. It yields the protein CASSLSLGGNTGELFF.

V and J are TRBV10-3 and TRBJ2-7; 9 nucleotides align to TRBD2. CDR1 is ENHRY and CDR2 is SYGVKD in the germline V gene. The CDR3 has 15 amino acids. J was trimmed by 4 bases and V by 9 bases; bases with no gene match: 13. The CDR3 DNA reads TGTGCCATGTCTTCTACTAGCGGGCTATCTTACGAGCAGTACTTC. This sequence encodes CAMSSTSGLSYEQYF.

In this sample, this clonotype turned up many times. The V call is TRBV6-6, the J call TRBJ2-3; D might be TRBD1 or TRBD2, each matching 5 bases. V dropped 2 bases and J dropped 3 bases, with 12 bases sitting between them. The CDR3 consists of 15 residues. Germline loops: CDR1 MNHNY, CDR2 SVGAGI (reference sequence). Written as DNA, the CDR3 is TGTGCCAGCAGTTACGGGACCCGTGGGACAGATACGCAGTATTTT. Its protein is CASSYGTRGTDTQYF.